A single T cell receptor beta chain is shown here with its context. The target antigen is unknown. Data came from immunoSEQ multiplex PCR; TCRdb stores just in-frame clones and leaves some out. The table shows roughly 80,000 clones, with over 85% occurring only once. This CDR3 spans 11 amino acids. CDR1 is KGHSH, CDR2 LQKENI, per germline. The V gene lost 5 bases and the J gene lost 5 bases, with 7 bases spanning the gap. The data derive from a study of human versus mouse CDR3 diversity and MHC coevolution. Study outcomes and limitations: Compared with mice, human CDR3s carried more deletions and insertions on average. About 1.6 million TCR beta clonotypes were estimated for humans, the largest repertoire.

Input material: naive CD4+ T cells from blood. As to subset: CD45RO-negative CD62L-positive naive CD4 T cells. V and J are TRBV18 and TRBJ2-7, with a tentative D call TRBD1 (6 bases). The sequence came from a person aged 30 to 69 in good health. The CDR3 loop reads CASSGGDEQYF. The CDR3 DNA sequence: TGTGCCAGCTCAGGGGGCGACGAGCAGTACTTC.